The 18 T cell receptor beta chains listed next were all sequenced from one sample in a study of shared clonotypes between healthy human individuals. The assay was immunoSEQ multiplex PCR, and TCRdb's table has in-frame clones only and misses some. The sample has 2 million to 2.5 million clones; approximately 95% are singletons. The sequenced material came from naive CD4+ T cells from PBMCs. Indicated subset: CD45RA+ positively selected. Receptors originate from a man between 18 and 29 years old in good health. Some clones in this sample may be carry-over from other donors' samples.

V usage is TRBV7-3 and J usage is TRBJ2-2, with TRBD1 as a possible D gene (6 bases). Germline CDR1 SGHTA, CDR2 FQGTGA. This CDR3 spans 16 amino acids. Trimming removed 1 base at V and 4 bases at J, with 13 bases between. In nucleotides, the CDR3 is TGTGCCAGCAGCTTAAACAGGGTCGCGGGCACCGGGGAGCTGTTTTTT. Its translation is CASSLNRVAGTGELFF.

The chain combines TRBV18 with TRBJ1-2; 8 nucleotides match TRBD1. Germline values: CDR1 KGHSH, CDR2 LQKENI. V trimming: 3 bases; J trimming: 7 bases; junction bases outside the gene matches: 7. The CDR3 is 14 amino acids. The CDR3 spells CASSPQTGVRGYTF. CDR3 DNA sequence: TGTGCCAGCTCACCGCAGACAGGGGTGCGTGGCTACACCTTC.

This clone showed up just once. The chain recombines TRBV11-3 with TRBJ2-3; 7 nucleotides match TRBD2. Looked up from germline, CDR1 is SGHNT and CDR2 is YENEEA. The V segment lost 2 bases and the J segment 6 bases; nucleotides outside the gene matches: 8. CDR3 size: 15 residues. The CDR3 here is CASSLRDYPGDTQYF. The CDR3 DNA reads TGTGCCAGCAGCTTAAGGGACTACCCGGGGGATACGCAGTATTTT.

There are a few counts of this clone. The chain links TRBV7-9 to TRBJ1-5; TRBD1 might be the D (6 bases). Germline CDR1 is SEHNR and CDR2 is FQNEAQ (reference sequence). This CDR3 is built from 14 residues. The V and J ends lost 3 bases and 5 bases respectively, with 11 bases between them. The CDR3 nucleotides are TGTGCCAGCAGCTTCCGGGACACCGATCAGCCCCAGCATTTT. It is translated as CASSFRDTDQPQHF.

This clone was seen just once. This sequence joins TRBV28 and TRBJ2-1; 10 nucleotides align to TRBD1. Germline V gives CDR1 MDHEN, CDR2 SYDVKM. Trimming cost V 6 bases and J 6 bases; bases outside gene matches: 8. The CDR3 consists of 15 residues. The CDR3 DNA is TGTGCCAGCAGGAAAACCGGGACAGGGGTCAATGAGCAGTTCTTC. Its translation is CASRKTGTGVNEQFF.

The chain carries TRBV10-3 and TRBJ2-7; perhaps TRBD1 as D (6 bases). Germline V lookup: CDR1 ENHRY, CDR2 SYGVKD. Trimming left V 3 bases short and J 0 bases short, with 12 bases between. This CDR3 spans 15 amino acids. The CDR3 here is CAISDNRDSSYEQYF. The CDR3 DNA reads TGTGCCATCAGTGATAACAGGGATTCCTCCTACGAGCAGTACTTC.

The DNA for the CDR3 is TGTGCCATCAGTGAGGGGGGGCACGGGGCTTTCTTT. This sequence encodes CAISEGGHGAFF. V usage is TRBV10-3 and J usage is TRBJ1-1; D is perhaps TRBD1 (6 bases). This CDR3 is built from 12 residues. Per the germline V gene, CDR1 is ENHRY and CDR2 is SYGVKD. Trimming shortened V by 2 bases and J by 11 bases, and 12 bases separated the two germline ends.

The genes are TRBV4-3 and TRBJ2-1, with 8 nucleotides matching TRBD2. V dropped 4 bases and J dropped 2; count of bases not matched to a gene: 4. The CDR3 sequence is 15 residues long. Per the germline V gene, CDR1 is LGHNA and CDR2 is YSLEER. As DNA, the CDR3 is TGCGCCAGCAGCCTGGGACTAGGGACCTACAATGAGCAGTTCTTC. Translating gives CASSLGLGTYNEQFF.

The chain combines TRBV5-1 with TRBJ2-5; D is perhaps TRBD2 (6 bases). This CDR3 is 13 amino acids long. Germline V gives CDR1 SGHRS, CDR2 YFSETQ. Trimming removed 5 bases from V and 4 bases from J, with 12 bases in between. The CDR3 protein is CASSRVGGETQYF. CDR3 DNA: TGCGCCAGCAGTAGGGTGGGGGGAGAGACCCAGTACTTC.

The J gene is TRBJ2-7, the V gene TRBV5-1; 9 positions agree with TRBD2. This CDR3 spans 16 amino acids. Germline V lookup: CDR1 SGHRS, CDR2 YFSETQ. Trimming removed 0 bases from V and 3 bases from J; junction bases left unmatched: 7. The CDR3 region has the DNA TGCGCCAGCAGCTTGGGTGCGGGGGGGCGAGGCTACGAGCAGTACTTC. Its protein is CASSLGAGGRGYEQYF.

The genes are TRBV7-2 and TRBJ2-5; possible D gene TRBD2, 5 bases. CDR3 length: 11 amino acids. V shed 4 bases and J shed 7 bases, with 7 bases lying between them. Looked up from germline, CDR1 is SGHTA and CDR2 is FQGNSA. CDR3 DNA: TGTGCCAGCAGCTCCGGAGGGACCCAGTACTTC. Its protein is CASSSGGTQYF.

Note on this clone: Other DNA sequences in the sample encode the same CDR3. CDR3 nucleotides: TGCGCCAGCAGCTTGTCTCCTTACACAGATACGCAGTATTTT. Translating it yields CASSLSPYTDTQYF. The chain is built from TRBV5-1 and TRBJ2-3, with D hard to call. Trimming took 1 base from V and 2 from J, leaving 8 bases between them. This CDR3 is 14 amino acids long. Germline CDR1 SGHRS, CDR2 YFSETQ. Combining the CDR3 with reference TRBV5-1 and TRBJ2-3 gives the whole variable domain KAGVTQTPRYLIKTRGQQVTLSCSPISGHRSVSWYQQTPGQGLQFLFEYFSETQRNKGNFPGRFSGRQFSNSRSEMNVSTLELGDSALYLCASSLSPYTDTQYFGPGTRLTVL.

This chain connects TRBV28 to TRBJ1-4; maybe TRBD1 (5 bases). The CDR3 length is 15 residues. Trimming took off 5 bases at V and 3 bases at J, with 13 bases between the two ends. Germline V gives CDR1 MDHEN, CDR2 SYDVKM. CDR3 in DNA: TGTGCCAGCAGTCCGGCAGGCAGGGCTAATGAAAAACTGTTTTTT. Translating it yields CASSPAGRANEKLFF.

The chain recombines TRBV28 with TRBJ1-1, with TRBD1 matching over 9 bases. This CDR3 has 12 residues. Germline CDR1 reads MDHEN; CDR2 reads SYDVKM. V lost 10 bases, J lost 6 bases, and 6 bases stayed unmatched. In nucleotides, the CDR3 is TGTGCCACCCAACAGGGGGCCTCTGAAGCTTTCTTT. This translates into CATQQGASEAFF.

V gene TRBV11-2 combines with J gene TRBJ2-5; D possibly corresponds to TRBD2 (6 bases). The CDR3 has 13 amino acids. Trimming stripped 5 bases from V and 3 bases from J, with 10 bases between. Germline V gene sequence: CDR1 SGHAT, CDR2 FQNNGV. CDR3 in amino acids: CASSRWEEETQYF. The CDR3 DNA sequence: TGTGCCAGCAGCCGCTGGGAGGAAGAGACCCAGTACTTC.

V usage is TRBV7-9 and J usage is TRBJ1-2, with a weak D call TRBD1 (5 bases). Trimming took off 0 bases at V and 4 bases at J, with 21 bases between the two ends. CDR1 is SEHNR and CDR2 is FQNEAQ in the germline V gene (reference sequence). The CDR3 extends over 18 amino acids. CDR3 nucleotides: TGTGCCAGCAGCTTAGCTCCCGGGGCGCTTCCCTCGGGCTATGGCTACACCTTC. This encodes CASSLAPGALPSGYGYTF.

The chain uses TRBV6-6 and TRBJ2-7; TRBD2 might be the D (6 bases). Per the germline V gene, CDR1 is MNHNY and CDR2 is SVGAGI (reference sequence). CDR3 length equals 14 residues. V was cut by 2 bases and J by 4 bases, with 12 bases left in between. The CDR3 nucleotides read TGTGCCAGCAGTTACCAGGCGGGGACGTACGAGCAGTACTTC. Encoded protein: CASSYQAGTYEQYF.

The rearrangement links TRBV7-9 to TRBJ2-3; no clear D. The V end lost 3 bases, the J end lost 0 bases, and 13 bases lay between the germline ends. This CDR3 is built from 16 residues. CDR1 is SEHNR and CDR2 is FQNEAQ in the germline V gene (reference sequence). The CDR3 protein is CASSLSRSPSTDTQYF. The CDR3 nucleotides are TGTGCCAGCAGCTTGTCGAGGTCGCCGAGCACAGATACGCAGTATTTT. Full variable domain (rest looked up from reference TRBV7-9 and TRBJ2-3): DTGVSQNPRHKITKRGQNVTFRCDPISEHNRLYWYRQTLGQGPEFLTYFQNEAQLEKSRLLSDRFSAERPKGSFSTLEIQRTEQGDSAMYLCASSLSRSPSTDTQYFGPGTRLTVL.